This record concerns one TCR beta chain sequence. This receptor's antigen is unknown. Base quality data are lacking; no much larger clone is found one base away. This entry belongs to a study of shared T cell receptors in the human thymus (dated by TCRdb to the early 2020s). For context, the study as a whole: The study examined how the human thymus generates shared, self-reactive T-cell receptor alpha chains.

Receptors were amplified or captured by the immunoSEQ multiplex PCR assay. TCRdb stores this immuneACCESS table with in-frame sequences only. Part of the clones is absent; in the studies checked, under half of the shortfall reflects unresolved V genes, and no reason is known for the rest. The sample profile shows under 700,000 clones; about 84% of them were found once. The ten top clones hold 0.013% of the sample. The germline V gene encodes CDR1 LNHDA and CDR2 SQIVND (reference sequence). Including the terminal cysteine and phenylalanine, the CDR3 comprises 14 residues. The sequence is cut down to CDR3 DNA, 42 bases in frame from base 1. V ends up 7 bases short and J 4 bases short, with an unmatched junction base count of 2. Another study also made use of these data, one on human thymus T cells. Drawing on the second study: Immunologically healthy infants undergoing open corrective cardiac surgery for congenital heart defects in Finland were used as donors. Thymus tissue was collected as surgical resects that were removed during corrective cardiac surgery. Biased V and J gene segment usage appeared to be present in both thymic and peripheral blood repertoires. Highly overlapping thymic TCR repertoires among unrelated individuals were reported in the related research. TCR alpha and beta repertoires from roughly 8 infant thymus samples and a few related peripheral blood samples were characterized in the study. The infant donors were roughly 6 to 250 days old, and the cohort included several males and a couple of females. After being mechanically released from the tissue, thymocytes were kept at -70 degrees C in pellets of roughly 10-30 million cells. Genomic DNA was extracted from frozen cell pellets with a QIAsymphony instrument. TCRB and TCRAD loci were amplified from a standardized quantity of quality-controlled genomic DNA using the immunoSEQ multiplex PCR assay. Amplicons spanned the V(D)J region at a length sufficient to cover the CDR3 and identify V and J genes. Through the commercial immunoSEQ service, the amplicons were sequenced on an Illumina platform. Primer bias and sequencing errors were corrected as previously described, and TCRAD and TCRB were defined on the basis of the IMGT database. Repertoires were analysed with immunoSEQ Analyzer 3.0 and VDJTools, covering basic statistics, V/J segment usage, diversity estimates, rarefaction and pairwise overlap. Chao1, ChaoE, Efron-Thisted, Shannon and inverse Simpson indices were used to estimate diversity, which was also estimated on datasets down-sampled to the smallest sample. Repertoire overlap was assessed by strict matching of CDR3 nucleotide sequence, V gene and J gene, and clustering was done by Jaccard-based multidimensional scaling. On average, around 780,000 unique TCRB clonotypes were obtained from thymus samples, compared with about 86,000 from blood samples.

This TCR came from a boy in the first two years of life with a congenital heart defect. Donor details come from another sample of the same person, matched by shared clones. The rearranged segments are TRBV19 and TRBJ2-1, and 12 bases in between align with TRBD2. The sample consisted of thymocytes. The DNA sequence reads TGTGCCAGTAAGACTAGCGGGAGTTACAATGAGCAGTTCTTC. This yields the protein CASKTSGSYNEQFF.